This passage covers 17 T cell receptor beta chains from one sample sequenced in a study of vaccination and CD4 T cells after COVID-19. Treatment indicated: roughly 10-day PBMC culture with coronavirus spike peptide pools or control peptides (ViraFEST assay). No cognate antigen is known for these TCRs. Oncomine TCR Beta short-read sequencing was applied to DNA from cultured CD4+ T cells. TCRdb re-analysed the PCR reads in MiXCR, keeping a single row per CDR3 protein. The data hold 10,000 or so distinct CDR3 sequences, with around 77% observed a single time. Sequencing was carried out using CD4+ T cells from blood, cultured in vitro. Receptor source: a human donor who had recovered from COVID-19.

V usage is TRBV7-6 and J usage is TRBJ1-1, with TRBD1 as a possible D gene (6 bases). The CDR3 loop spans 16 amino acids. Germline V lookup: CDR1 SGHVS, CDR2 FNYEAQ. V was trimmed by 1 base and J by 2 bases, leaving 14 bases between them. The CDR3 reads CASSLGRQGKNTEAFF. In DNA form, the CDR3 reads TGTGCCAGCAGCTTAGGGCGTCAGGGGAAAAACACTGAAGCTTTCTTT.

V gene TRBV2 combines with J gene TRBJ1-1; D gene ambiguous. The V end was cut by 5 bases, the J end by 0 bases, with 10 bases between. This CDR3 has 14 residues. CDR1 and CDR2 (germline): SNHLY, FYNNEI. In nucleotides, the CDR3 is TGTGCCAGCAGTCAGTCGTTTATGAACACTGAAGCTTTCTTT. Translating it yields CASSQSFMNTEAFF.

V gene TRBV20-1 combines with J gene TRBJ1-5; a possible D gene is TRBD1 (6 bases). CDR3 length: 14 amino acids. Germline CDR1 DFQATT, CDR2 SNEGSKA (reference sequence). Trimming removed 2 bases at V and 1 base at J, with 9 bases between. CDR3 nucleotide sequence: TGCAGTGCTAGAATGGGACACAGCAATCAGCCCCAGCATTTT. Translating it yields CSARMGHSNQPQHF.

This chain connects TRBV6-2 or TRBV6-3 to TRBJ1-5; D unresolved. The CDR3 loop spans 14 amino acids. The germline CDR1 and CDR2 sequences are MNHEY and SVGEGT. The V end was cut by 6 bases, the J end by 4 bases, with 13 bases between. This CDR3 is CASRPQFANQPQHF. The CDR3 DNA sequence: TGTGCCAGCAGGCCACAGTTTGCGAATCAGCCCCAGCATTTT.

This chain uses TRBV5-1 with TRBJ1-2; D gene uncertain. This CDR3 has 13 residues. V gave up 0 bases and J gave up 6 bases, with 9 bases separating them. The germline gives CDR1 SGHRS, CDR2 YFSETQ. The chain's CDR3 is CASSLGRSDGYTF. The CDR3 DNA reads TGCGCCAGCAGCTTGGGCAGATCAGATGGCTACACCTTC.

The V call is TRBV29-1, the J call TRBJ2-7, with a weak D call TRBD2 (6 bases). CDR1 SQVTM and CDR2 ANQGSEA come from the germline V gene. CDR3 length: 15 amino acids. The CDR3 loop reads CSARDLVGSRGEQYF. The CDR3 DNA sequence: TGCAGTGCTAGAGATCTCGTCGGGAGTCGTGGCGAGCAGTACTTC.

CDR3 region: CASSLRWLAGRETQYF. The CDR3 nucleotides are TGTGCCAGCAGTTTAAGGTGGCTAGCGGGACGTGAGACCCAGTACTTC. The chain links TRBV27 to TRBJ2-5; 9 positions agree with TRBD2. The V gene's germline CDR1 is MNHEY and CDR2 SMNVEV (reference sequence). The CDR3 consists of 16 residues. J lost 5 bases, V lost 2 bases, and 9 bases had no gene match.

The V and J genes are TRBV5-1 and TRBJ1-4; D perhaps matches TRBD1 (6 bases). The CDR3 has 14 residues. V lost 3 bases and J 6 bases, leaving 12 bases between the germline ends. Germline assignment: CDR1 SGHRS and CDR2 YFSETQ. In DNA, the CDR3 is TGCGCCAGCAGCTCTCGGACAGCCGATGAAAAACTGTTTTTT. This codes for CASSSRTADEKLFF.

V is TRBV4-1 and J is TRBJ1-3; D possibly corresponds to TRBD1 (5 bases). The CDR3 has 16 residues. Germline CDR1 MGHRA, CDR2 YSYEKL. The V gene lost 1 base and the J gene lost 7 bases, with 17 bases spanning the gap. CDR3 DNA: TGCGCCAGCAGCCAAGGCGGAGGCAGGGCCCTCAACACCATATATTTT. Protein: CASSQGGGRALNTIYF.

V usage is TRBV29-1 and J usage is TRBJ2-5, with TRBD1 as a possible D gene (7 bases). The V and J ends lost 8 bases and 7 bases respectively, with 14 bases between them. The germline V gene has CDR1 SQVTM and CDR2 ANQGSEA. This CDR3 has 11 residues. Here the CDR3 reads CSIQGEATQYF. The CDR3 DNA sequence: TGCAGCATTCAGGGGGAGGCGACCCAGTACTTC.

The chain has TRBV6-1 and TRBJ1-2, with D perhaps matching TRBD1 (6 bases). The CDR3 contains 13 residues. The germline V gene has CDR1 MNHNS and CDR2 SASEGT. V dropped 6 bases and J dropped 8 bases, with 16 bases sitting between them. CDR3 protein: CASRPSGQNGYTF. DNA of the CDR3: TGTGCCAGCAGGCCCTCTGGACAGAACGGCTACACCTTC.

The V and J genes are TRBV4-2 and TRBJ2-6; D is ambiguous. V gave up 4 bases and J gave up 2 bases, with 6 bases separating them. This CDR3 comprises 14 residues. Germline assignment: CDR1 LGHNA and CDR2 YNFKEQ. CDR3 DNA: TGTGCCAGCAGCCCAGCCACTGGGGCCAACGTCCTGACTTTC. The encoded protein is CASSPATGANVLTF.

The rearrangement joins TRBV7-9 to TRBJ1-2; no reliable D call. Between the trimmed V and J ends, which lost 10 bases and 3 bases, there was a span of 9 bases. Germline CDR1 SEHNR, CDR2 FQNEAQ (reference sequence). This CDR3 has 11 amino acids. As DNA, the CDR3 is TGTGCCACCCCACGAGACTATGGCTACACCTTC. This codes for CATPRDYGYTF.

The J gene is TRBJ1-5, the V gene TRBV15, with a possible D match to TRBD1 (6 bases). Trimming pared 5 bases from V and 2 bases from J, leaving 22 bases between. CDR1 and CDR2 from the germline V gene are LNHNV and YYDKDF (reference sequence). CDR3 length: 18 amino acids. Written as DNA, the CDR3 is TGTGCCACCAGCCCCCGAACCGCACTAGGGGGGGGCAATCAGCCCCAGCATTTT. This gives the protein CATSPRTALGGGNQPQHF.

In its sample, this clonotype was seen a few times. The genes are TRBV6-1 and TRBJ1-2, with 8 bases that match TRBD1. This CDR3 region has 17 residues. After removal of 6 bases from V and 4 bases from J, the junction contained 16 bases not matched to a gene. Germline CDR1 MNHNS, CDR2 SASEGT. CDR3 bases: TGTGCCAGCAGAAGCCCAGGGACAGGCCTTGGTTTCTATGGCTACACCTTC. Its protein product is CASRSPGTGLGFYGYTF.

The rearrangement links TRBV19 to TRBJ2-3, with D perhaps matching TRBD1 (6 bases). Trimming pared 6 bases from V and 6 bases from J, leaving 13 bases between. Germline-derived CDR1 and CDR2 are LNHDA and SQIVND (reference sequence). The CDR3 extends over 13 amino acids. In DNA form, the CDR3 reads TGTGCCAGTAGAGACAGGAGGAAGGATACGCAGTATTTT. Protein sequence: CASRDRRKDTQYF.

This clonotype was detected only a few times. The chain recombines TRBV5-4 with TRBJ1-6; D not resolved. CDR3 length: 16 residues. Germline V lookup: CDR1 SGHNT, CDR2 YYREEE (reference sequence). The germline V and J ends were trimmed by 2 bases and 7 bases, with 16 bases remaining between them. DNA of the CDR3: TGTGCCAGCAGCTTTGGGGTGACCAACCCAAATTCACCCCTCCACTTT. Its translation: CASSFGVTNPNSPLHF. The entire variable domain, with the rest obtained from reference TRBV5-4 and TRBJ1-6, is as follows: ETGVTQSPTHLIKTRGQQVTLRCSSQSGHNTVSWYQQALGQGPQFIFQYYREEENGRGNFPPRFSGLQFPNYSSELNVNALELDDSALYLCASSFGVTNPNSPLHFGNGTRLTVT.